This TCR beta chain was captured in a study of T cell responses to AZD1222 COVID-19 vaccine. Broader study findings: The study sampled repertoires only after the peak T cell response. An increase in Spike-specific TCR breadth and depth was observed after two AZD1222 doses.

As regards this clone: Its antigen is unknown.

After removal of 6 bases from V and 4 bases from J, the junction contained 6 bases not matched to a gene. Germline values: CDR1 MNHEY, CDR2 SMNVEV (reference sequence). There are 14 residues in the CDR3. The repertoire was sequenced with immunoSEQ multiplex PCR; TCRdb's copy has only in-frame clones and lacks some. The table includes around 130,000 clones, 93% detected once. This chain connects TRBV27 to TRBJ1-2, with 9 bases identical to TRBD1. The sample in question was peripheral blood, obtained on day 0 of AZD1222 vaccination. The receptor comes from an adult in good health. CDR3 amino acids: CASRDRDRAYGYTF. The CDR3 nucleotides read TGTGCCAGCAGGGACCGGGACAGGGCCTATGGCTACACCTTC.